The 25 T cell receptor beta chains presented below share a single source sample, sequenced in a study of cytomegalovirus exposure and HLA in healthy donors. PCR used 60 Vbeta primers and 13 Jbeta primers. Clones were sequenced by immunoSEQ multiplex PCR, and TCRdb holds only the in-frame ones, with some missing. There are 85,000 to 120,000 clones in the sample; about 75% occur only once, and approximately 2.4% lies in the top ten. The sequenced sample consisted of PBMCs. Receptor source: a man aged 35 to 55 in good health and CMV-seronegative.

The chain links TRBV6-5 to TRBJ1-1, with D perhaps TRBD1 (5 bases). With 6 bases removed from V and 1 base from J, the gap between germline ends came to 15 bases. CDR3 length: 15 amino acids. Germline V gene lookup returns CDR1 MNHEY and CDR2 SVGAGI. The CDR3 nucleotides read TGTGCCAGCAGAACGGGGGGGGTGGAGAACACTGAAGCTTTCTTT. Translating it yields CASRTGGVENTEAFF.

V is TRBV29-1 and J is TRBJ1-2; 9 bases align to TRBD1. The V and J ends lost 8 bases and 8 bases, in that order; junction bases with no gene match: 6. In germline, CDR1 is SQVTM, CDR2 ANQGSEA. The CDR3 sequence is 11 residues long. CDR3: CSLQGAGGYTF. The CDR3 coding sequence is TGCAGCTTACAGGGGGCTGGGGGCTACACCTTC.

The chain links TRBV5-1 to TRBJ2-3, with TRBD2 identical over 11 bases. Germline V lookup: CDR1 SGHRS, CDR2 YFSETQ. After removal of 0 bases from V and 5 bases from J, the junction contained 11 bases not matched to a gene. This CDR3 is built from 18 residues. CDR3 sequence reads: CASSLAVAGGPGGDTQYF. The CDR3 DNA follows: TGCGCCAGCAGCTTGGCCGTAGCGGGGGGGCCGGGGGGAGATACGCAGTATTTT.

V gene TRBV27 combines with J gene TRBJ1-6; D may be TRBD1 (5 bases). Trimming took off 4 bases at V and 7 bases at J, with 8 bases between the two ends. In germline, CDR1 is MNHEY, CDR2 SMNVEV (reference sequence). This CDR3 is 13 amino acids long. CDR3 sequence: CASSSPGNSPLHF. In DNA form, the CDR3 reads TGTGCCAGCAGTTCCCCAGGGAATTCACCCCTCCACTTT.

This clone was detected only a few times. The CDR3 bases are TGTGCCAGCAGTGAAGCGACAGGCCCTTTGCCCCAGCATTTT. Translation: CASSEATGPLPQHF. The V gene is TRBV6-1, the J gene TRBJ1-5; D may be TRBD1 (6 bases). Germline-derived CDR1 and CDR2 are MNHNS and SASEGT. The CDR3 extends over 14 amino acids. Trimming cost V 0 bases and J 9 bases, with 12 bases left between them.

CDR3 coding DNA: TGTGCCAGCAGTGTTGGGGGCATAAATCAGCCCCAGCATTTT. Encoded protein: CASSVGGINQPQHF. The chain couples TRBV2 to TRBJ1-5; weak D call: TRBD1 (6 bases). CDR1 is SNHLY and CDR2 is FYNNEI in the germline V gene. V was shortened by 4 bases and J by 4 bases, with 11 bases between the two germline ends. This CDR3 has 14 residues.

The V gene is TRBV10-3, the J gene TRBJ2-3; D unclear. In germline, CDR1 is ENHRY, CDR2 SYGVKD. The CDR3 is made up of 11 amino acids. V was pared by 6 bases and J by 8 bases, with 9 bases between. DNA of the CDR3: TGTGCCATCAGGAGAGATGGTACGCAGTATTTT. It specifies CAIRRDGTQYF.

In regard to this clone: At one end, the junction sequence differs from germline, possibly due to a read error. Here the CDR3 reads CSVSGGSGNTIYF. In nucleotides, the CDR3 is TGCAGCGTGTCCGGGGGTTCTGGGAACACCATATATTTT. The chain carries TRBV29-1 and TRBJ1-3; tentative D call: TRBD1 (5 bases). Per germline, CDR1 SQVTM and CDR2 ANQGSEA. This CDR3 is 13 amino acids long. The full variable domain, rest sourced from reference TRBV29-1 and TRBJ1-3, is SAVISQKPSRDICQRGTSLTIQCQVDSQVTMMFWYRQQPGQSLTLIATANQGSEATYESGFVIDKFPISRPNLTFSTLTVSNMSPEDSSIYLCSVSGGSGNTIYFGEGSWLTVV.

The V call is TRBV5-6, the J call TRBJ2-7, with TRBD2 matching over 8 bases. In germline, CDR1 is SGHDT, CDR2 YYEEEE. This CDR3 has 15 residues. J was trimmed by 4 bases and V by 2 bases; bases with no gene match: 8. The CDR3 DNA sequence: TGTGCCAGCAGCTTAAATAGCGGGGTACGGTACGAGCAGTACTTC. It encodes CASSLNSGVRYEQYF.

V and J are TRBV5-4 and TRBJ2-7; possibly TRBD2 for D (5 bases). In germline, CDR1 is SGHNT, CDR2 YYREEE (reference sequence). The CDR3 extends over 14 amino acids. V shed 2 bases and J shed 0 bases, with 9 bases lying between them. CDR3 nucleotide sequence: TGTGCCAGCAGCTTCGGGGTCAGCTCCTACGAGCAGTACTTC. It yields the protein CASSFGVSSYEQYF.

The V call is TRBV5-6, the J call TRBJ1-4, with 7 nucleotides matching TRBD1. From germline, CDR1 is SGHDT and CDR2 YYEEEE. The ends lost 4 bases at V and 2 bases at J; junction bases unmatched: 8. The CDR3 loop spans 16 amino acids. The CDR3 is CASSRQGGVTNEKLFF. The CDR3 coding sequence is TGTGCCAGCAGCCGCCAGGGGGGCGTGACTAATGAAAAACTGTTTTTT. The full variable domain, with the rest looked up from reference TRBV5-6 and TRBJ1-4, is DAGVTQSPTHLIKTRGQQVTLRCSPKSGHDTVSWYQQALGQGPQFIFQYYEEEERQRGNFPDRFSGHQFPNYSSELNVNALLLGDSALYLCASSRQGGVTNEKLFFGSGTQLSVL.

The chain recombines TRBV7-2 with TRBJ1-6, with 7 bases that match TRBD1. V trimming: 10 bases; J trimming: 7 bases; junction bases outside the gene matches: 7. CDR3 size: 13 residues. The germline V gene has CDR1 SGHTA and CDR2 FQGNSA. CDR3 residues: CAMEQGLNSPLHF. CDR3 coding DNA: TGTGCCATGGAACAGGGGTTGAATTCACCCCTCCACTTT.

V gene TRBV19 combines with J gene TRBJ2-1; 12 bases map to TRBD2. Germline CDR1 reads LNHDA; CDR2 reads SQIVND (reference sequence). V gave up 6 bases and J gave up 8 bases; unmatched junction bases: 11. The CDR3 loop spans 16 amino acids. The CDR3 here is CASSYVTSGGTDEQFF. The DNA for the CDR3 is TGTGCCAGTAGCTATGTTACTAGCGGGGGGACGGATGAGCAGTTCTTC.

The CDR3 coding sequence is TGTGCCAGTACCACGCCGAAGCGGGGGGTCCTGAATGAGCAGTTCTTC. Protein sequence: CASTTPKRGVLNEQFF. The rearrangement links TRBV19 to TRBJ2-1; 9 bases are a match to TRBD2. V shed 7 bases and J 7 bases; nucleotides not matched to a gene: 14. The CDR3 spans 16 residues. In germline, CDR1 is LNHDA, CDR2 SQIVND (reference sequence).

This sequence joins TRBV7-8 and TRBJ2-1; TRBD2 might be the D (5 bases). Trimming shortened V by 4 bases and J by 0 bases, and 19 bases separated the two germline ends. Germline V gives CDR1 SGHVS, CDR2 FQNEAQ. The CDR3 covers 18 residues. CDR3 DNA sequence: TGTGCCAGCAGCTATCGACCGGGAACGAGAAGCTCCTACAATGAGCAGTTCTTC. This gives the protein CASSYRPGTRSSYNEQFF.

V usage is TRBV29-1 and J usage is TRBJ2-5; 10 nucleotides agree with TRBD2. Germline V gene lookup returns CDR1 SQVTM and CDR2 ANQGSEA. With 5 bases clipped from V and 0 bases from J, the junction kept 6 bases outside the gene matches. The CDR3 covers 15 residues. Here the CDR3 reads CSVTYSGGYQETQYF. The CDR3 DNA reads as TGCAGCGTTACGTATAGCGGGGGGTACCAAGAGACCCAGTACTTC.

By sample fraction, this clone is medium-sized. The identical CDR3 is also encoded by other nucleotide sequences in the sample. This chain connects TRBV1 to TRBJ1-5; TRBD1, the table's D call, lacks a check against the DNA. TRBV1 is recorded as a pseudogene. This CDR3 is built from 18 residues. CDR3 sequence: CTSSRENEGQNSNQPQHF. CDR3 sequence (DNA): TGCACCAGCAGCCGAGAAAATGAGGGACAAAATAGCAATCAGCCCCAGCATTTT.

In its sample, this clone was seen once. This rearrangement joins TRBV5-1 to TRBJ2-3; 9 nucleotides align to TRBD2. The V gene's germline CDR1 is SGHRS and CDR2 YFSETQ. The CDR3 extends over 16 amino acids. Trimming at V came to 0 bases and at J to 5 bases, leaving 7 bases not matched to a gene. The CDR3 sequence is CASSLEGSSGVDTQYF. The CDR3 nucleotides read TGCGCCAGCAGCTTGGAAGGTTCTAGCGGGGTAGATACGCAGTATTTT.

This chain links TRBV15 with TRBJ2-2; 11 nucleotides agree with TRBD1. This CDR3 spans 13 amino acids. V shed 11 bases, J shed 6 bases, and the junction held 5 bases outside the gene matches. In germline, CDR1 is LNHNV, CDR2 YYDKDF (reference sequence). The CDR3 protein is CASGQGASGELFF. The CDR3 coding sequence is TGTGCCTCAGGACAGGGGGCATCCGGGGAGCTGTTTTTT.

This clone was counted a few times. The chain joins TRBV29-1 to TRBJ2-3; D perhaps matches TRBD1 (6 bases). Germline values: CDR1 SQVTM, CDR2 ANQGSEA. Trimming took 7 bases from V and 2 from J, leaving 19 bases between them. This CDR3 is 15 amino acids long. CDR3 protein: CSAAPGVLNTDTQYF. The CDR3, as DNA: TGCAGCGCCGCTCCAGGGGTACTAAACACAGATACGCAGTATTTT.

This clone was seen more than once but under ten times. The chain uses TRBV5-4 and TRBJ2-5, with 8 nucleotides matching TRBD1. CDR3 size: 17 residues. Unmatched junction bases numbered 11, after V lost 0 bases and J lost 4 bases. Germline CDR1 SGHNT, CDR2 YYREEE (reference sequence). The CDR3 bases are TGTGCCAGCAGCTTGGCGGCGGGCAGGGGGCGGGGAGAGACCCAGTACTTC. It codes for CASSLAAGRGRGETQYF.

This rearrangement joins TRBV9 to TRBJ2-2; 10 positions agree with TRBD1. CDR3 length: 18 amino acids. V lost 3 bases to trimming and J lost 1 base; unmatched junction nucleotides: 9. Germline V lookup: CDR1 SGDLS, CDR2 YYNGEE. The CDR3 spells CASSDRFRDRGNTGELFF. In DNA form, the CDR3 reads TGTGCCAGCAGCGATCGATTCCGGGACAGGGGGAACACCGGGGAGCTGTTTTTT.

The J gene is TRBJ2-3, the V gene TRBV7-2, with 12 bases fitting TRBD2. J was trimmed by 6 bases and V by 5 bases; bases with no gene match: 9. The CDR3 is made up of 16 amino acids. Looked up from germline, CDR1 is SGHTA and CDR2 is FQGNSA. The CDR3 DNA sequence: TGTGCCAGCAGCCTAAAGACTAGCGGGGGTACTGATACGCAGTATTTT. The encoded protein is CASSLKTSGGTDTQYF.

The rearrangement links TRBV10-3 to TRBJ1-1; tentative D call: TRBD1 (5 bases). Trimming shortened V by 5 bases and J by 0 bases, and 16 bases separated the two germline ends. In germline, CDR1 is ENHRY, CDR2 SYGVKD. The CDR3 loop spans 16 amino acids. The CDR3 coding sequence is TGTGCCATCAGTCAAGCATCCGGACACATGAACACTGAAGCTTTCTTT. Encoded protein: CAISQASGHMNTEAFF.

The chain employs TRBV7-9 and TRBJ1-4, with no clear D. V lost 5 bases and J lost 7, with 17 bases in between. Germline V gives CDR1 SEHNR, CDR2 FQNEAQ (reference sequence). CDR3 length equals 15 residues. Here the CDR3 DNA reads TGTGCCAGCAGCATATGGACGGGAGAGACTGAAAAACTGTTTTTT. The encoded protein is CASSIWTGETEKLFF.